This T cell receptor (beta chain) was documented in a study of T-cell reconstitution after alpha-beta-depleted transplantation in children (TCRdb year 2016). For context, the study as a whole: Using TCR repertoire profiling, the study followed T-cell immune reconstitution in a quantitative way in children after TCRalphabeta/CD19-depleted allogeneic hematopoietic cell transplantation.

To note about this clonotype: Its specific antigen is unknown. No clone much larger than this one lies a single base away; base qualities are absent.

Library preparation employed PCR. The data were produced on an Illumina HiSeq 2500. TCR libraries were prepared with molecular barcoding, using unique molecular identifiers to normalize TCRbeta repertoire quantification. TCRdb trimmed the raw reads at Q25, called clones with MiXCR and kept productive beta chains. CDR3 protein duplicates are merged, each entry listing the most common genes and DNA. This sample comprises 550,000 to 600,000 distinct CDR3 sequences, roughly 24% of them detected only once. Clones ranked in the top ten supply around an eighth of the sample. The treatment or condition label on this specimen signifies: allogeneic hematopoietic cell transplantation with graft depleted of TCRalphabeta T cells and CD19 B cells. The children who served as transplant recipients had been given grafts of TCRalphabeta/CD19-depleted allogeneic hematopoietic cells. Overall study results and their limits: Apparently early alphabetaT-cell count recovery about two months after transplant reportedly relied on only several hundred rapidly expanded clones derived from non-depleted graft cells. The frequencies of hyperexpanded clones fell over the following months, and after one year, T-cell counts and TCRbeta diversity were mostly attributed to newly produced T cells. In some patients, high TCRbeta diversity at day 60 was attributed to recipient T cells and intrathymic progenitors that had survived conditioning.

The germline V gene specifies MNHNS as CDR1 and SASEGT as CDR2. At the junction V is shortened by 7 bases and J by 4 bases; bases outside the gene matches: 12. The CDR3 spans 15 residues, from the cysteine through the phenylalanine. Only the CDR3 DNA stays, 45 bases, in frame from base 1. The sample was PBMCs, mostly from graft donor cells, taken 360 days after TCRalphabeta/CD19-depleted stem cell transplant. The TCR comes from a boy younger than two who had a stem cell transplant for acute myeloid leukemia, so the T cells may come from the graft donor. This chain joins TRBV6-1 to TRBJ1-1; 7 bases in the junction line up with TRBD1. The DNA reads TGTGCCAGCACCCGACAGGGAGCCTTCAGCACTGAAGCTTTCTTT. This encodes CASTRQGAFSTEAFF.